The T cell receptor beta chain described here comes from a study of blood T cell repertoires in COVID-19 (dated by TCRdb to the early 2020s). With regard to the full study: Samples covering the acute and convalescent phases of COVID-19 were provided by collaborators in the United States, Italy and Spain. The samples were drawn from two sources: the first 160 participants of the ongoing ImmuneRACE study, and over 950 subjects contributed by 6 global collaborators. Where HLA class I and class II types were available, the types were taken from metadata supplied by the sample provider, not from assay-based typing. The sample metadata nearly always contained a de-identified subject ID, COVID-19 status, age in years and sex. Subjects who had been exposed to COVID-19, were actively infected with it, or had recovered from it provided the deeply sampled blood TCRbeta repertoires that made up the dataset. The material from the prospective study consisted of cDNA or gDNA derived from T cells, B-cell-depleted T cells, or PBMCs. The repertoires were released in a freely available public database meant as a resource for research on the immune response to SARS-CoV-2. Study-wide conclusions, independent of this receptor: Clinical and demographic metadata were provided uncurated, with the amount varying by source and participant.

TCRbeta CDR3 regions were amplified from genomic DNA by means of the immunoSEQ Assay, a bias-controlled multiplex PCR. As for the authors' bioinformatics: The number of nucleated cells in each sample was estimated by amplification of reference gene primers within the assay. To quantify the absolute abundance of each unique TCRbeta CDR3 rearrangement, sequence reads were collapsed and filtered. For each sample, productive Simpson clonality was calculated as the square root of Simpson's diversity index over productive rearrangements. Entries here come from immuneACCESS through TCRdb and include only in-frame sequences with V and J called. Some clones fail to appear in such tables; in the studies checked, an unresolved V gene covers under half of the shortfall, and the cause of the remainder is unknown. V, J and clone size are those of that table, while D and trimming were read from the DNA. For this sample the table gives about 440,000 clones, of which about 89% were detected only once. About 4.5% of the sample is in the top ten clones.

The CDR3, from cysteine to phenylalanine, totals 12 residues. Of the read, only the CDR3 DNA is kept; its 36 bases are in frame from base 1. The germline V gene (reference sequence) sets CDR1 to MNHEY and CDR2 to SMNVEV. Trimming at the junction amounts to 8 bases on V and 3 bases on J, and the germline ends lie 11 bases apart. Collaborating institutions collected whole blood in K2EDTA tubes following their own protocols. For TCRbeta analysis, collaborators shipped samples as frozen whole blood, isolated PBMCs, or DNA extracted from either of those sample types. On this clone: Its binding antigen is unknown. Nothing much larger sits one base from this clone, and base qualities are not available.

The receptor's source is a woman under 40 with acute or convalescent COVID-19. This sequence uses TRBV27 and TRBJ2-7, with no reliable assignment of the D segment. The sample was peripheral blood. The CDR3: CASGSPDYEQYF. The bases read TGTGCCAGCGGTAGCCCGGACTACGAGCAGTACTTC.